The 10 T cell receptor beta chains below were found in one sample sequenced in a study of blood T cell repertoires in COVID-19. Repertoires were generated with immunoSEQ multiplex PCR, while TCRdb's copy carries only in-frame clones and drops some. The data hold under 250,000 clones, with about 86% observed a single time. The sample comprised peripheral blood. These receptors all stem from a man older than 75 with acute or convalescent COVID-19.

V and J are TRBV4-2 and TRBJ2-3; 7 bases match TRBD2. The CDR3 loop spans 13 amino acids. CDR1 is LGHNA, CDR2 YNFKEQ, per germline. V dropped 6 bases and J dropped 4; count of bases not matched to a gene: 4. The CDR3 DNA reads TGTGCCAGCAGGACTAGCAATGCAGATACGCAGTATTTT. Translating it yields CASRTSNADTQYF.

The rearrangement links TRBV7-9 to TRBJ2-7, with 9 positions matching TRBD1. Germline V gene lookup returns CDR1 SEHNR and CDR2 FQNEAQ (reference sequence). CDR3 length: 16 amino acids. V lost 5 bases and J lost 4; bases outside the gene matches: 12. The CDR3 DNA is TGTGCCAGCAGCCCCGGACAGGGGAGGGGGGATTACGAGCAGTACTTC. The encoded protein is CASSPGQGRGDYEQYF.

J is TRBJ1-5 and V is TRBV6-5; 7 bases agree with TRBD1. V gave up 6 bases and J gave up 7 bases; unmatched junction bases: 12. CDR1 is MNHEY, CDR2 SVGAGI, per germline. The CDR3 contains 15 residues. The CDR3 loop is CASRDRQGGRQPQHF. The CDR3 DNA is TGTGCCAGCAGAGACAGACAGGGCGGCAGGCAGCCCCAGCATTTT.

This clone turned up a few times. The chain couples TRBV3-1 (or the pseudogene TRBV3-2) to TRBJ2-7, with 8 bases aligning to TRBD1. Germline assignment: CDR1 LGHDT and CDR2 YNNKEL (reference sequence). Trimming took 4 bases from V and 2 from J; bases not matched to a gene: 4. The CDR3 extends over 14 amino acids. CDR3 sequence (DNA): TGTGCCAGCAGCCGTGGACAGGGAACCTACGAGCAGTACTTC. It yields the protein CASSRGQGTYEQYF.

J is TRBJ1-6 and V is TRBV6-5; no firm D call. The ends were cut back, 5 bases at V and 3 bases at J, with 8 bases in the middle. This CDR3 is 14 amino acids long. Looked up from germline, CDR1 is MNHEY and CDR2 is SVGAGI. The CDR3 sequence: CASSTPGYNSPLHF. The CDR3 DNA reads as TGTGCCAGCAGTACACCGGGCTATAATTCACCCCTCCACTTT.

V and J are TRBV7-9 and TRBJ2-4, with TRBD1 matching 9 bases. The trim removed 7 bases at V and 9 bases at J, leaving 19 bases unmatched. Germline CDR1 and CDR2: SEHNR and FQNEAQ (reference sequence). This CDR3 is built from 17 residues. Here the CDR3 reads CASTSPLSYRGLGIQYF. The CDR3 DNA reads as TGTGCCAGCACCTCCCCCCTTTCTTACAGGGGGCTCGGCATTCAGTACTTC.

The CDR3 bases are TGTGCCAGCAGCTGGACTGAGTACGAGCAGTACTTC. It codes for CASSWTEYEQYF. The chain is built from TRBV6-2 or TRBV6-3 and TRBJ2-7; a weak D match, TRBD2 (5 bases). With 6 bases removed from V and 4 bases from J, the gap between germline ends came to 10 bases. CDR1 and CDR2 from the germline V gene are MNHEY and SVGEGT. The CDR3 loop spans 12 amino acids.

V usage is TRBV5-1 and J usage is TRBJ2-2, with 11 bases lining up with TRBD1. Germline V gene lookup returns CDR1 SGHRS and CDR2 YFSETQ. The CDR3 runs to 16 residues. The V and J ends lost 4 bases and 4 bases, in that order; junction bases with no gene match: 6. The CDR3 sequence is CASSPPGTGGTGELFF. In DNA form, the CDR3 reads TGCGCCAGCAGCCCTCCTGGGACAGGGGGCACCGGGGAGCTGTTTTTT.

The chain is built from TRBV24-1 and TRBJ1-5; tentative D call: TRBD1 (5 bases). The germline CDR1 and CDR2 sequences are KGHDR and SFDVKD. The CDR3 runs to 18 residues. Between the trimmed V and J ends, which lost 4 bases and 6 bases, there was a span of 24 bases. CDR3: CATSEPPRQGLSRQPQHF. In DNA, the CDR3 is TGTGCCACCAGTGAGCCCCCTCGTCAGGGTCTTTCGCGTCAGCCCCAGCATTTT.

The gene calls are TRBV28 and TRBJ2-7, with D maybe TRBD1 (6 bases). The germline V gene has CDR1 MDHEN and CDR2 SYDVKM. The CDR3 has 15 residues. Trimming left V 3 bases short and J 2 bases short, with 14 bases between. The CDR3: CASSFPQGPPYEQYF. DNA for the CDR3: TGTGCCAGCAGTTTCCCCCAGGGGCCCCCCTACGAGCAGTACTTC.